The entry below gives a single TCR beta chain sequence along with its context. TCRdb reanalysed the 5' RACE reads using MiXCR and keeps one entry per CDR3 protein. The sample holds approximately 79,000 distinct CDR3 sequences, under 15% seen once. This sample was taken from a study of early T cells in non-severe SARS-CoV-2 infection. Germline V gives CDR1 DFQATT, CDR2 SNEGSKA (reference sequence). The V gene lost 0 bases and the J gene lost 8 bases, with 10 bases spanning the gap. The CDR3 totals 13 residues. What was sequenced was whole blood. The J gene is TRBJ1-4, the V gene TRBV20-1; TRBD1 might be the D (6 bases). The origin of this receptor is an adult who was a healthcare worker with PCR-confirmed SARS-CoV-2 infection or an uninfected control (not recorded which). CDR3 bases: TGCAGTGCTAGAGAGGGGGCAAGAGAAAAACTGTTTTTT. It specifies CSAREGAREKLFF.